The entry below gives a single T cell receptor beta chain sequence along with its context. Its antigen is as yet unknown. Germline trimming cut 5 bases from V and 1 base from J; bases unmatched to any gene: 7. Looked up from germline, CDR1 is SGHTA and CDR2 is FQGNSA. The CDR3 has 15 residues. The sample belongs to a study of shared clonotypes between healthy human individuals. Background on the study: Serving as donors were a couple of women and a few men, whose ages spanned 18 to 49.

Findings and caveats of the study: Across four donors, naive CD4 shared roughly 5%, naive CD8 3.5% to 4%, memory CD4 2% to 2.5%, memory CD8 0.4%. It was only blood that was sampled, and tissue repertoires likely differ.

For each subset, genomic DNA was distributed in equal portions over several immunoSEQ plates. Only in-frame clones appear in the TCRdb table, and some are missing; sequencing was by immunoSEQ multiplex PCR. The data show approximately 1,000,000 clones, about 72% seen once. Sequenced input: memory CD4+ T cells from PBMCs. Stated subset: CD45RA-negative fraction. The TCR comes from a man between 18 and 29 years old in good health. Some clones in this sample may be carry-over from other donors' samples. The rearrangement uses TRBV7-2 and TRBJ1-2; TRBD1 aligns across 7 bases. The CDR3 DNA reads as TGTGCCAGCAGCGGGGGACAGCCCGTTAACTATGGCTACACCTTC. It translates to CASSGGQPVNYGYTF. The variable domain in full, with the rest retrieved from reference TRBV7-2 and TRBJ1-2, is GAGVSQSPSNKVTEKGKDVELRCDPISGHTALYWYRQSLGQGLEFLIYFQGNSAPDKSGLPSDRFSAERTGGSVSTLTIQRTQQEDSAVYLCASSGGQPVNYGYTFGSGTRLTVV.